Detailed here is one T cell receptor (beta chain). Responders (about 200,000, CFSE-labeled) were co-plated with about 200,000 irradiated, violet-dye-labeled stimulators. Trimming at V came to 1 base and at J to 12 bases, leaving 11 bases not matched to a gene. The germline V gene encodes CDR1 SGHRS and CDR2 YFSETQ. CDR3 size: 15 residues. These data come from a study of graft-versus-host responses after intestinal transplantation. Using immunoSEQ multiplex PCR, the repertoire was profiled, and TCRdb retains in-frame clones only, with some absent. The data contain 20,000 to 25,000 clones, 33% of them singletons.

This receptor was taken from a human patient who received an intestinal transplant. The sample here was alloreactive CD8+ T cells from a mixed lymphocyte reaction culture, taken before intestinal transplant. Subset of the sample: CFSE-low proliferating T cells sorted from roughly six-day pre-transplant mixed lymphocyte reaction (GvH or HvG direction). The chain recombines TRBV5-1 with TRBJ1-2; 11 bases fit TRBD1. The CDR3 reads CASSLSGTGGELDTF. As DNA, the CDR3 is TGCGCCAGCAGCTTGTCCGGGACAGGGGGGGAACTAGACACCTTC.